One sample yielded the 10 T cell receptor beta chains listed below, sequenced in a study of blood T cell repertoires in COVID-19. Some clones are missing from TCRdb's copy, which holds only in-frame ones; the method was immunoSEQ multiplex PCR. The sample includes under 120,000 clones, less than 85% of them seen just once. The sample taken for sequencing was peripheral blood. The receptors derive from a man in his 70s with active or convalescent COVID-19.

The rearrangement uses TRBV27 and TRBJ2-3, with D possibly matching TRBD1 (6 bases). Germline V gene sequence: CDR1 MNHEY, CDR2 SMNVEV (reference sequence). There are 17 residues in the CDR3. Trimming stripped 6 bases from V and 3 bases from J, with 22 bases between. The CDR3 is CASSRPLTGVLTDTQYF. The CDR3 region has the DNA TGTGCCAGCAGCCGTCCCTTGACAGGAGTTTTGACAGATACGCAGTATTTT.

CDR3 loop: CASSSGDRAGETQYF. The CDR3 nucleotides are TGCGCCAGCAGCTCGGGGGACCGGGCCGGCGAGACCCAGTACTTC. The chain is built from TRBV5-1 and TRBJ2-5; D possibly corresponds to TRBD2 (6 bases). Per germline, CDR1 SGHRS and CDR2 YFSETQ. V lost 3 bases to trimming and J lost 5 bases, with 17 bases between them. The CDR3 sequence is 15 residues long. Based on the CDR3 plus reference TRBV5-1 and TRBJ2-5, the full variable domain is KAGVTQTPRYLIKTRGQQVTLSCSPISGHRSVSWYQQTPGQGLQFLFEYFSETQRNKGNFPGRFSGRQFSNSRSEMNVSTLELGDSALYLCASSSGDRAGETQYFGPGTRLLVL.

This chain connects TRBV27 to TRBJ2-3, with D hard to call. CDR3 length equals 13 residues. The V gene's germline CDR1 is MNHEY and CDR2 SMNVEV (reference sequence). Trimming removed 6 bases at V and 2 bases at J, with 9 bases between. This chain's CDR3 is CASSTIYTDTQYF. The CDR3 nucleotides are TGTGCCAGCAGCACGATCTACACAGATACGCAGTATTTT.

This chain joins TRBV6-1 and TRBJ1-1; no clear D. V was trimmed by 3 bases and J by 7 bases, leaving 12 bases between them. The CDR3 covers 13 residues. The germline V gene encodes CDR1 MNHNS and CDR2 SASEGT. As DNA, the CDR3 is TGTGCCAGCAGTGAGGTCTGGCAGGATGAAGCTTTCTTT. Translation: CASSEVWQDEAFF.

The genes are TRBV2 and TRBJ1-5; TRBD1 aligns across 7 bases. Looked up from germline, CDR1 is SNHLY and CDR2 is FYNNEI. After removal of 8 bases from V and 8 bases from J, the junction contained 6 bases not matched to a gene. The CDR3 contains 12 residues. CDR3: CASHYTGEPQHF. The DNA of the CDR3 is TGTGCCAGCCACTACACAGGGGAGCCCCAGCATTTT.

V gene TRBV11-2 combines with J gene TRBJ2-7; D is perhaps TRBD1 (6 bases). Trimming took off 1 base at V and 3 bases at J, with 13 bases between the two ends. Germline values: CDR1 SGHAT, CDR2 FQNNGV. The CDR3 length is 15 residues. CDR3: CASSLGAFRGYEQYF. The DNA of the CDR3 is TGTGCCAGCAGCTTAGGGGCCTTCAGGGGCTACGAGCAGTACTTC. Together with reference TRBV11-2 and TRBJ2-7, the CDR3 gives the full variable domain: EAGVAQSPRYKIIEKRQSVAFWCNPISGHATLYWYQQILGQGPKLLIQFQNNGVVDDSQLPKDRFSAERLKGVDSTLKIQPAKLEDSAVYLCASSLGAFRGYEQYFGPGTRLTVT.

The chain uses TRBV5-6 and TRBJ2-1, with 8 bases lining up with TRBD2. The V and J ends lost 0 bases and 8 bases, in that order; junction bases with no gene match: 4. Germline V gene sequence: CDR1 SGHDT, CDR2 YYEEEE. The CDR3 contains 14 residues. The CDR3 coding sequence is TGTGCCAGCAGCTTGGCCGGGGGGGCAGATGAGCAGTTCTTC. This gives the protein CASSLAGGADEQFF.

This chain joins TRBV3-1 (or the pseudogene TRBV3-2) and TRBJ2-3; 9 positions match TRBD2. Looked up from germline, CDR1 is LGHDT and CDR2 is YNNKEL (reference sequence). The V and J ends lost 0 bases and 8 bases, in that order; junction bases with no gene match: 9. CDR3 length equals 16 residues. CDR3 sequence: CASSQDSLAGLGTQYF. The CDR3 nucleotides read TGTGCCAGCAGCCAAGATAGCCTAGCGGGACTGGGTACGCAGTATTTT.

The chain employs TRBV9 and TRBJ2-2; D call uncertain. The V and J ends lost 4 bases and 0 bases respectively, with 7 bases between them. Per germline, CDR1 SGDLS and CDR2 YYNGEE. The CDR3 spans 14 residues. CDR3 protein: CASSPDTNTGELFF. The DNA for the CDR3 is TGTGCCAGCAGCCCCGACACGAACACCGGGGAGCTGTTTTTT. Drawing the rest from reference TRBV9 and TRBJ2-2, the complete variable domain is DSGVTQTPKHLITATGQRVTLRCSPRSGDLSVYWYQQSLDQGLQFLIQYYNGEERAKGNILERFSAQQFPDLHSELNLSSLELGDSALYFCASSPDTNTGELFFGEGSRLTVL.

This chain uses TRBV9 with TRBJ2-5, with 7 bases matching TRBD2. This CDR3 spans 14 amino acids. V lost 4 bases, J lost 5 bases, and 8 bases stayed unmatched. CDR1 is SGDLS and CDR2 is YYNGEE in the germline V gene. This chain's CDR3 is CASSPGGGSETQYF. For the CDR3, the DNA is TGTGCCAGCAGCCCTGGGGGGGGTTCGGAGACCCAGTACTTC.